Given below is one T cell receptor (beta chain) in context. The antigen is unknown. In germline, CDR1 is LNHNV, CDR2 YYDKDF (reference sequence). This CDR3 spans 15 amino acids. Trimming shortened V by 1 base and J by 4 bases, and 11 bases separated the two germline ends. These data come from a study of a mutant IDH1 vaccine in newly diagnosed glioma. Stated time point: week 47, end of study. Topical imiquimod accompanied each vaccine dose, which consisted of 300 ug of mutant IDH1 20-mer peptide. Weeks 1, 3, 5, 7, 11, 15, 19 and 23 were when patients received their eight vaccinations. Each astrocytoma in the donors was new, WHO grade 3 or 4, IDH1-mutant and ATRX-lost. Generated by immunoSEQ multiplex PCR, the TCRdb table keeps only in-frame clones and is missing some. The table lists around 94,000 clones, approximately 89% of them singletons.

The J gene is TRBJ1-5, the V gene TRBV15; maybe TRBD1 (5 bases). The source was PBMCs, collected from a glioma patient whose treatment included an IDH1 peptide vaccine. This clonotype was obtained from a woman between 45 and 65 years old with glioma. CDR3 DNA sequence: TGTGCCACCAGCAGAGTCTCCGGGGGTAATCAGCCCCAGCATTTT. Its protein product is CATSRVSGGNQPQHF.